This T cell receptor beta chain comes out of a study of shared clonotypes between healthy human individuals. About this clone itself: Its antigen is unknown.

Naive CD8 cells lacked CD45RO and underwent positive selection for CCR7, leaving out terminally differentiated effector memory CD45RA+ cells. Adult donors, all healthy and HIV-negative, had no recent acute infections or vaccinations. CDR3 length: 16 residues. Germline lookup yields CDR1 LGHNA and CDR2 YNFKEQ. V was shortened by 4 bases and J by 0 bases, with 12 bases between the two germline ends. Study-wide findings and caveats: Sequencing depth was predicted to influence how clonotypes are shared among donors. It was the non-shared clonotypes that had lower generation probabilities than clonotypes shared by all four donors.

The protocol was immunoSEQ multiplex PCR, while the TCRdb copy is restricted to in-frame clones and leaves out a portion. Found here are around 1,900,000 clones, about 94% of them singletons; the top ten hold more than 1.5%. The sequenced sample was naive CD8+ T cells from PBMCs. This receptor was identified in a man between 18 and 29 years old in good health. Some clones in this sample may be carry-over from other donors' samples. The chain joins TRBV4-2 to TRBJ1-4; D remains unclear. In DNA form, the CDR3 reads TGTGCCAGCAGCCTGATTCAGGAGGCAACTAATGAAAAACTGTTTTTT. It encodes CASSLIQEATNEKLFF.